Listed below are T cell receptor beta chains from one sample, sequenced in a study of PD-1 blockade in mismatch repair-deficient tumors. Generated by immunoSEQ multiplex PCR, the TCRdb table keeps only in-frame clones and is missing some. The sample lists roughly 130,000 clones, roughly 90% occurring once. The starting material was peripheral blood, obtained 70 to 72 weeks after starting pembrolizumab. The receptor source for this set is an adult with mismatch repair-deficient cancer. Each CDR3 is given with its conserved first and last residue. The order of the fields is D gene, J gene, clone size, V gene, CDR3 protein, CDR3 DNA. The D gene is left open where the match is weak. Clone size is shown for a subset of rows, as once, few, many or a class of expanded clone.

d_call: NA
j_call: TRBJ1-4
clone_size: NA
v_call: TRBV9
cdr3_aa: CASSVMGGTNEKLFF
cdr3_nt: TGTGCCAGCAGCGTGATGGGTGGGACTAATGAAAAACTGTTTTTT

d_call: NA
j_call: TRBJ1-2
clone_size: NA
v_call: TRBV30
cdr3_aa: CAWTAWRGGYGYTF
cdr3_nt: TGTGCCTGGACTGCGTGGCGCGGGGGCTATGGCTACACCTTC

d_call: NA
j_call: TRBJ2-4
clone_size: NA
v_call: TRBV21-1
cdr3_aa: CASSPGTGMGNIQYF
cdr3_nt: TGTGCCAGCAGTCCCGGGACAGGGATGGGAAACATTCAGTACTTC

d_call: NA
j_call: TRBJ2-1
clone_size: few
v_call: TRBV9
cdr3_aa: CASSAGIGSGGYNEQFF
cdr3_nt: TGTGCCAGCAGCGCCGGAATTGGTAGCGGAGGCTACAATGAGCAGTTCTTC

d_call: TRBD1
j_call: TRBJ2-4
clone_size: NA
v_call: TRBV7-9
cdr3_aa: CASSLDHDRGAKNIQYF
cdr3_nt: TGTGCCAGCAGCTTAGACCACGACAGGGGAGCCAAAAACATTCAGTACTTC

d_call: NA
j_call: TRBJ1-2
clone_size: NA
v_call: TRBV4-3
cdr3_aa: CASSQEITGRHYGYTF
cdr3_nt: TGCGCCAGCAGCCAAGAAATAACAGGCCGCCACTATGGCTACACCTTC

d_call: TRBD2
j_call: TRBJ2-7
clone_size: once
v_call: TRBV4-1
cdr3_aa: CASSQEWPSGTYEQYF
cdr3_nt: TGCGCCAGCAGCCAAGAATGGCCTAGCGGGACCTACGAGCAGTACTTC

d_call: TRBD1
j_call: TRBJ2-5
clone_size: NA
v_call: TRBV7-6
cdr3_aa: CASSFRVLRDRDGETQYF
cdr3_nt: TGTGCCAGCAGCTTTAGGGTCCTCCGGGACAGGGATGGGGAGACCCAGTACTTC

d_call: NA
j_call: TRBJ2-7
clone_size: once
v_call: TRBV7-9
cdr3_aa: CASSLGLGAGEQYF
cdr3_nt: TGTGCCAGCAGCTTAGGTTTGGGGGCTGGGGAGCAGTACTTC

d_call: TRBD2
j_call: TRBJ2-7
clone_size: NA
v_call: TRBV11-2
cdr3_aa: CASSSRLRVFGRGYEQYF
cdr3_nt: TGTGCCAGCAGCTCCCGATTAAGAGTATTCGGGAGGGGCTACGAGCAGTACTTC

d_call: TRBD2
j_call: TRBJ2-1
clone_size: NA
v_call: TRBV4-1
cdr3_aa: CASSQVRSGSSNEQFF
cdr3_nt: TGCGCCAGCAGCCAAGTGAGGAGCGGGAGTAGCAATGAGCAGTTCTTC

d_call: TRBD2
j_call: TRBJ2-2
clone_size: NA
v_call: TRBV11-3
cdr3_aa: CASSTPTSGRAGELFF
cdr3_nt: TGTGCCAGCAGCACCCCGACTAGCGGGAGGGCCGGGGAGCTGTTTTTT

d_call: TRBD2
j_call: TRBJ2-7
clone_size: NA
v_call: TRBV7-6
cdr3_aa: CASSVLSGWANEQYF
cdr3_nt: TGTGCCAGCAGCGTACTTAGCGGGTGGGCTAACGAGCAGTACTTC

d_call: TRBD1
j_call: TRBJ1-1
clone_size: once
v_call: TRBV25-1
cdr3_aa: CASSEWAGGNTEAFF
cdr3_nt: TGTGCCAGCAGTGAATGGGCAGGGGGGAACACTGAAGCTTTCTTT

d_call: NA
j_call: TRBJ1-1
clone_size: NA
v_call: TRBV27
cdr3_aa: CASSPTPRGRFTEAFF
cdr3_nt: TGTGCCAGCAGTCCAACACCCCGGGGGCGTTTTACTGAAGCTTTCTTT

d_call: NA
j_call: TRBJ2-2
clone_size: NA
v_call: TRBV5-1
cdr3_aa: CASSLGGPVELFF
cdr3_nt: TGCGCCAGCAGCTTGGGGGGCCCGGTAGAGCTGTTTTTT

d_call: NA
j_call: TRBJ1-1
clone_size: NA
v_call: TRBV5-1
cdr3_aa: CASGREGNTEAFF
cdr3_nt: TGCGCCAGCGGACGGGAGGGGAACACTGAAGCTTTCTTT

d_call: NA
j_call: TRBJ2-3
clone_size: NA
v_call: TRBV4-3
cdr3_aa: CASSQESPLRPDTQYF
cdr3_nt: TGCGCCAGCAGCCAAGAGTCGCCCCTACGCCCCGATACGCAGTATTTT

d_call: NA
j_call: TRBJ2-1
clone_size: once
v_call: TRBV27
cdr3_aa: CASSLGGSADEQFF
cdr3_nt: TGTGCCAGCAGTTTAGGAGGGAGTGCGGATGAGCAGTTCTTC

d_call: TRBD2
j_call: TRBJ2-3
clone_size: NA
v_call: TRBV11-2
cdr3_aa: CASSRTSGRAIPDTQYF
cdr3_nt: TGTGCCAGCAGCCGGACTAGCGGGAGGGCCATTCCAGATACGCAGTATTTT

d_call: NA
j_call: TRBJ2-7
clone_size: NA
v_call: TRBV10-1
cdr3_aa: CASSERGTDPLYEQYF
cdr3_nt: TGCGCCAGCAGTGAGCGGGGTACGGATCCGCTCTACGAGCAGTACTTC

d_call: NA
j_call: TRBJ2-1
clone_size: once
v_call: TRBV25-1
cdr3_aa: CARFRDASLYNEQFF
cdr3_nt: TGTGCCAGGTTCCGCGATGCGAGTCTCTACAATGAGCAGTTCTTC

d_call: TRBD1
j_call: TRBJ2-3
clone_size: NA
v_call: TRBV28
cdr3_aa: CASSFGQGLADTQYF
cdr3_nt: TGTGCCAGCAGTTTCGGACAGGGTTTAGCAGATACGCAGTATTTT

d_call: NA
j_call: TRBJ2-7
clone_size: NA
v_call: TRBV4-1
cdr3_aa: CASSQDKGYNHEQYF
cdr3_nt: TGCGCCAGCAGCCAAGATAAGGGGTATAACCACGAGCAGTACTTC

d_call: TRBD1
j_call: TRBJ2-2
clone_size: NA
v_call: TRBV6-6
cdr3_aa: CASRDRGLAGELFF
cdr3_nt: TGTGCCAGCAGGGACAGGGGGCTGGCCGGGGAGCTGTTTTTT

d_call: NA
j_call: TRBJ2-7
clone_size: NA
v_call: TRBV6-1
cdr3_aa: CASSASLPSYEQYF
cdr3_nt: TGTGCCAGCAGTGCCTCCCTTCCTTCCTACGAGCAGTACTTC

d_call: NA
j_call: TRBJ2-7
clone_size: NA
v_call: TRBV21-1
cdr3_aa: CASSPLEQYF
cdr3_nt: TGTGCCAGCAGCCCCCTCGAGCAGTACTTC

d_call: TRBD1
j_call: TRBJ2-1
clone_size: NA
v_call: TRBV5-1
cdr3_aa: CASSLDNAPGQGVQGEQFF
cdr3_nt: TGCGCCAGCAGCTTGGACAACGCGCCGGGACAGGGGGTACAGGGTGAGCAGTTCTTC

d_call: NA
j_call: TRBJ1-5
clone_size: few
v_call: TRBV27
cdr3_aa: CASSFRGFGQPQHF
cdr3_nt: TGTGCCAGCAGTTTTCGAGGGTTCGGTCAGCCCCAGCATTTT

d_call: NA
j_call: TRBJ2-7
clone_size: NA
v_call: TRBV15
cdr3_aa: CATSRDLVVLASVEQYF
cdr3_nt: TGTGCCACCAGCAGAGATCTCGTGGTACTAGCATCGGTCGAGCAGTACTTC

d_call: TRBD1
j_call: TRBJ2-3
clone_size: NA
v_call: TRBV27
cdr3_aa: CASSFWGQNTDTQYF
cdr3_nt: TGTGCCAGCAGTTTCTGGGGACAGAACACAGATACGCAGTATTTT

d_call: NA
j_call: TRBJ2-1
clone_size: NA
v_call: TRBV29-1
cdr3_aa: CSVAGQGAGGLRNEQFF
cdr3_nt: TGCAGCGTCGCTGGACAGGGAGCGGGAGGATTGCGCAATGAGCAGTTCTTC

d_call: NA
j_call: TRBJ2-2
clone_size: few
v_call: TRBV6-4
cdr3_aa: CASSDSSTGELFF
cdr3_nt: TGTGCCAGCAGTGACTCGAGCACCGGGGAGCTGTTTTTT

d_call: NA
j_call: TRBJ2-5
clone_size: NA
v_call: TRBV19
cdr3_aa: CASSESGARQRTQYF
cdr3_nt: TGTGCCAGTAGTGAATCCGGGGCCCGCCAGCGGACCCAGTACTTC

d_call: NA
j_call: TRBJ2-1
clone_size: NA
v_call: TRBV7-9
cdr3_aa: CASSLAPIGSSYNEQFF
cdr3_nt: TGTGCCAGCAGCTTAGCGCCAATCGGCAGCTCCTACAATGAGCAGTTCTTC

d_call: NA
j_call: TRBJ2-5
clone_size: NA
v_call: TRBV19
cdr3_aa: CASSIGVRGRQETQYF
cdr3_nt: TGTGCCAGTAGTATAGGCGTGCGGGGACGGCAAGAGACCCAGTACTTC

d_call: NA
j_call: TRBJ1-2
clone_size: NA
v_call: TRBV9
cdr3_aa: CASSVSNLPTNYGYTF
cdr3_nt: TGTGCCAGCAGCGTATCGAACCTACCAACAAACTATGGCTACACCTTC

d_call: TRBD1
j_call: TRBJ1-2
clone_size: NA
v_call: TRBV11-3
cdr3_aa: CASSFFGFISRGLSFSGYTF
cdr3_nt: TGTGCCAGCAGCTTTTTCGGCTTTATCTCCAGGGGGTTGAGCTTCTCTGGCTACACCTTC

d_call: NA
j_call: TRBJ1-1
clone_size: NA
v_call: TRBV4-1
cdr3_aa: CASSPTQFTGLLNTEAFF
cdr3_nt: TGCGCCAGCAGCCCAACCCAGTTTACAGGGCTGTTGAACACTGAAGCTTTCTTT

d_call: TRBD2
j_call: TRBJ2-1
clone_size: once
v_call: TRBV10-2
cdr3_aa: CASSGSGIDNEQFF
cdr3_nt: TGCGCCAGCAGTGGAAGCGGGATTGACAATGAGCAGTTCTTC

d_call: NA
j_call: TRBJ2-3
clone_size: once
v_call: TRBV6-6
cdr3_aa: CASTLVGTDTQYF
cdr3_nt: TGTGCCAGCACCCTGGTAGGCACAGATACGCAGTATTTT